This TCR beta chain originates from a study of blood T cells in healthy people across ages. A second PCR of 7 to 11 cycles used a sample-barcoded 5' primer and a J-beta primer mix. A 12-random-nucleotide template-switch adaptor tagged each cDNA molecule. TCRdb called the 5' RACE reads again in MiXCR, with one record for every CDR3 protein. The table lists roughly 2 million distinct CDR3 sequences, about 50% of them singletons. This clonotype was seen a handful of times. CDR1 is MGHDK, CDR2 SYGVNS, per germline. The CDR3 runs to 13 residues. V lost 1 base and J lost 7, with 5 bases in between. The sample, around 10 milliliters of peripheral blood, was drawn from each donor.

This chain links TRBV25-1 with TRBJ1-6; no clear D gene. This receptor was identified in a woman aged 40 to 50 in good health. Sample: blood. CDR3 amino acids: CASSELLNSPLHF. The CDR3 DNA sequence: TGTGCCAGCAGTGAATTATTGAATTCACCCCTCCACTTT.